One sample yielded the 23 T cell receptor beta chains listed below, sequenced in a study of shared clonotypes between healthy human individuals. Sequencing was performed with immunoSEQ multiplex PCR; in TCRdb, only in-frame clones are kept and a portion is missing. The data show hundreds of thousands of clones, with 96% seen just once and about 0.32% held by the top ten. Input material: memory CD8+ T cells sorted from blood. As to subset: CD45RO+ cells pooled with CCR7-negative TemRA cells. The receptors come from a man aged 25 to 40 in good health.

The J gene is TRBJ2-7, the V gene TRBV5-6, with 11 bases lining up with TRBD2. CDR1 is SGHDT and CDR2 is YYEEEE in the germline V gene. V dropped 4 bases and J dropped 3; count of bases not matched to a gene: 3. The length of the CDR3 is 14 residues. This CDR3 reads CASSTGLAGYEQYF. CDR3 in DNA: TGTGCCAGCAGCACCGGACTAGCGGGCTACGAGCAGTACTTC. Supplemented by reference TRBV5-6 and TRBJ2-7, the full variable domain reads DAGVTQSPTHLIKTRGQQVTLRCSPKSGHDTVSWYQQALGQGPQFIFQYYEEEERQRGNFPDRFSGHQFPNYSSELNVNALLLGDSALYLCASSTGLAGYEQYFGPGTRLTVT.

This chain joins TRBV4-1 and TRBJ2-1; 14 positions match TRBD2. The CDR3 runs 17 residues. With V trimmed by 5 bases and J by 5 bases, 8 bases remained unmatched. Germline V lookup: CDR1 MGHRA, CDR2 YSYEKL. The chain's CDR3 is CASSRYPGLAGDNEQFF. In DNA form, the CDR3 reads TGCGCCAGCAGCAGATACCCGGGACTAGCGGGAGACAATGAGCAGTTCTTC.

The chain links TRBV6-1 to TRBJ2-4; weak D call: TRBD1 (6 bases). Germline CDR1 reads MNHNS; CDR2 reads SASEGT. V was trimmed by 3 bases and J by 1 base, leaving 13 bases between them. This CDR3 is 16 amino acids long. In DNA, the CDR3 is TGTGCCAGCAGTGATGACAGGCCCCGCGCCAAAAACATTCAGTACTTC. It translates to CASSDDRPRAKNIQYF.

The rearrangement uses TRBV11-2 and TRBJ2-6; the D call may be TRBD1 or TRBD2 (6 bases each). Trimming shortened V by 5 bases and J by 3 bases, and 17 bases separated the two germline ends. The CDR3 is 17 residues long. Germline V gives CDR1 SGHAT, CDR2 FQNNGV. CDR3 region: CASSPQRGAGGANVLTF. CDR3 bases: TGTGCCAGCAGCCCTCAGAGGGGGGCAGGTGGGGCCAACGTCCTGACTTTC.

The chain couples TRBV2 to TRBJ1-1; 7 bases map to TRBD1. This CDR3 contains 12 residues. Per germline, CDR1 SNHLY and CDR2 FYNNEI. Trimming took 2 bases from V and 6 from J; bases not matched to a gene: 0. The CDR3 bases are TGTGCCAGCAGTGAACAGGGGGCTGAAGCTTTCTTT. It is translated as CASSEQGAEAFF.

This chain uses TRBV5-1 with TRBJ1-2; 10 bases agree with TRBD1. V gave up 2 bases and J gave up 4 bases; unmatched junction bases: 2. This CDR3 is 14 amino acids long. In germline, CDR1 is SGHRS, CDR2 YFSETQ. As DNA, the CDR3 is TGCGCCAGCAGCTTAGGACAGGGGGTCTATGGCTACACCTTC. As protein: CASSLGQGVYGYTF.

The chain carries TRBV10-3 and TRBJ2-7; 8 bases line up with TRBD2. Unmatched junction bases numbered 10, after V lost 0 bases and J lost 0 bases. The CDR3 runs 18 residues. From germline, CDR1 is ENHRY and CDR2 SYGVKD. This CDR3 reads CAISESIWLAGSSYEQYF. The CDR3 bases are TGTGCCATCAGTGAGTCGATCTGGCTAGCGGGTTCCTCCTACGAGCAGTACTTC.

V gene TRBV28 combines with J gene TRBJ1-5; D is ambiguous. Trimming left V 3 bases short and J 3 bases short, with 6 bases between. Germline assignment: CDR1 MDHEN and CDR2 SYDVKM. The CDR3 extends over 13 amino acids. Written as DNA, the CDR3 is TGTGCCAGCAGTTTCCAGTTCAATCAGCCCCAGCATTTT. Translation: CASSFQFNQPQHF.

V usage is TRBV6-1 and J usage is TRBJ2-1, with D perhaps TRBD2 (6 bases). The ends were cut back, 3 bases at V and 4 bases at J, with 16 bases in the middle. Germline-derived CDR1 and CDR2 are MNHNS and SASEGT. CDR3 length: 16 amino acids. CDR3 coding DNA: TGTGCCAGCAGTGAGTTAATCGGGAGTGGGTACAATGAGCAGTTCTTC. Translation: CASSELIGSGYNEQFF.

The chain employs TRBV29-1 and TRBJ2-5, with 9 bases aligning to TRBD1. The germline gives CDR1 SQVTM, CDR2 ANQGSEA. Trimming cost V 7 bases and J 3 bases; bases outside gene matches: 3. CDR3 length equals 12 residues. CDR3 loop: CSARTGEETQYF. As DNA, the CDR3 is TGCAGCGCGCGGACAGGGGAAGAGACCCAGTACTTC.

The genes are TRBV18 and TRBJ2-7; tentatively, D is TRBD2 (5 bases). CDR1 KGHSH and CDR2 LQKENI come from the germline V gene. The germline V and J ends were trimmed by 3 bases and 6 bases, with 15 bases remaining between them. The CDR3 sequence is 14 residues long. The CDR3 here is CASSPRTLGSEQYF. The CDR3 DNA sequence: TGTGCCAGCTCACCCCGGACTCTAGGGAGCGAGCAGTACTTC.

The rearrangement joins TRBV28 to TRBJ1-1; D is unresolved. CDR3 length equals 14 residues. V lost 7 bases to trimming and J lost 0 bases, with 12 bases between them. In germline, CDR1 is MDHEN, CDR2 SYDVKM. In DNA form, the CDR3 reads TGTGCCAGCATTAAGGGCCGGCTGAACACTGAAGCTTTCTTT. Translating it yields CASIKGRLNTEAFF.

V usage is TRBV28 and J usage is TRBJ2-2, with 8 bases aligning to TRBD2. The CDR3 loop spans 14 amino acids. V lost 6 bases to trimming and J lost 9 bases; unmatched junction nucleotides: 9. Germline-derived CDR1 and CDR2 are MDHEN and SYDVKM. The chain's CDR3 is CASRGLAVARELFF. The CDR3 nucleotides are TGTGCCAGCAGAGGACTAGCTGTGGCCAGGGAGCTGTTTTTT.

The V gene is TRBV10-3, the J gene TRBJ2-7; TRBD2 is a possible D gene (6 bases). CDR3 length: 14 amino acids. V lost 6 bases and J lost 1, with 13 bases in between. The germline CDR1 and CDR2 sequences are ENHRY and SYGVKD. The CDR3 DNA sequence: TGTGCCATCAGAGAAGTGGGACTTTCCTACGAGCAGTACTTC. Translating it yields CAIREVGLSYEQYF.

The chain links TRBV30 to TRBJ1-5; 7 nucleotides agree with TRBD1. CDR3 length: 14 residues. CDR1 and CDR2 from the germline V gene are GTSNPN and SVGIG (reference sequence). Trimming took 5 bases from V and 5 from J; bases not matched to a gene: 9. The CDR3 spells CAWVSKGADQPQHF. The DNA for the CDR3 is TGTGCCTGGGTGAGCAAGGGGGCTGATCAGCCCCAGCATTTT.

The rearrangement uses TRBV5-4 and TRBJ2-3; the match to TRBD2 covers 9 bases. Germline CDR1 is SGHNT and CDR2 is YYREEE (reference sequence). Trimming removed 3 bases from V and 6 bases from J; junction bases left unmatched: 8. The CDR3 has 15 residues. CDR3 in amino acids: CASSSLAGVGDTQYF. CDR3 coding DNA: TGTGCCAGCAGCTCATTAGCGGGAGTGGGGGATACGCAGTATTTT.

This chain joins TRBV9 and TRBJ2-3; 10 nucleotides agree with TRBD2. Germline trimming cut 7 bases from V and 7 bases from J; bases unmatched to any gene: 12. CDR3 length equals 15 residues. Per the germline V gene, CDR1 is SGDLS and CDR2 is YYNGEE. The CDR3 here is CASARLAGDQNTQYF. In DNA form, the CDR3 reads TGTGCCAGCGCCAGACTAGCGGGCGACCAGAATACGCAGTATTTT.

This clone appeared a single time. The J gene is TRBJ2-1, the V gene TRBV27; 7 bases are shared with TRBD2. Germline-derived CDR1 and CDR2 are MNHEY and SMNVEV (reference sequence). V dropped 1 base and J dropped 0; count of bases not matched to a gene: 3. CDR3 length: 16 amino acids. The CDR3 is CASSLYGRSSYNEQFF. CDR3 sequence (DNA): TGTGCCAGCAGTTTATACGGGAGGAGCTCCTACAATGAGCAGTTCTTC.

This CDR3 is CASRLVVSGGVYDGYTF. DNA for the CDR3: TGTGCAAGTCGCTTAGTAGTATCAGGGGGCGTCTATGATGGCTACACCTTC. The chain links TRBV12-2 to TRBJ1-2; the table's D call, TRBD1, was not checked against the DNA. TRBV12-2 is annotated as a pseudogene. This CDR3 contains 17 residues.

CDR3 in DNA: TGTGCCAGCAGACTAGCGGGGGTGTACAATGAGCAGTTCTTC. Its protein product is CASRLAGVYNEQFF. The rearrangement joins TRBV7-9 to TRBJ2-1; TRBD2 matches at 11 bases. The CDR3 is 14 residues long. Germline CDR1 is SEHNR and CDR2 is FQNEAQ (reference sequence). V trimming: 6 bases; J trimming: 4 bases; junction bases outside the gene matches: 2.

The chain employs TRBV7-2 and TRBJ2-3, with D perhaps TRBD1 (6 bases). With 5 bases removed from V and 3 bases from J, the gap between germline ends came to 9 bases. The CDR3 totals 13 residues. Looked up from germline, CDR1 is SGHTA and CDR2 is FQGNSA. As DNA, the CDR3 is TGTGCCAGCAGCGTAACAGGGACAGATACGCAGTATTTT. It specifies CASSVTGTDTQYF.

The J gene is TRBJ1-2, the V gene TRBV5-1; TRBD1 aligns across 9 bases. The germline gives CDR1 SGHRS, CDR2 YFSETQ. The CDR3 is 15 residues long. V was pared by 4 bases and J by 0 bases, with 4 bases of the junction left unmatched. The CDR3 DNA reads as TGCGCCAGCAGCATTTGGACAGGGGCTAACTATGGCTACACCTTC. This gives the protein CASSIWTGANYGYTF. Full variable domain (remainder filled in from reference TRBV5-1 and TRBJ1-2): KAGVTQTPRYLIKTRGQQVTLSCSPISGHRSVSWYQQTPGQGLQFLFEYFSETQRNKGNFPGRFSGRQFSNSRSEMNVSTLELGDSALYLCASSIWTGANYGYTFGSGTRLTVV.

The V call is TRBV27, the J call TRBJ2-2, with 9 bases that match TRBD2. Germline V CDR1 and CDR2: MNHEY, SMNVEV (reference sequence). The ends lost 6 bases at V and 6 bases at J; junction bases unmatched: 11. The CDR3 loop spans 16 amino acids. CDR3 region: CASSPIAGAGPGELFF. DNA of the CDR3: TGTGCCAGCAGCCCTATAGCGGGAGCGGGCCCCGGGGAGCTGTTTTTT.